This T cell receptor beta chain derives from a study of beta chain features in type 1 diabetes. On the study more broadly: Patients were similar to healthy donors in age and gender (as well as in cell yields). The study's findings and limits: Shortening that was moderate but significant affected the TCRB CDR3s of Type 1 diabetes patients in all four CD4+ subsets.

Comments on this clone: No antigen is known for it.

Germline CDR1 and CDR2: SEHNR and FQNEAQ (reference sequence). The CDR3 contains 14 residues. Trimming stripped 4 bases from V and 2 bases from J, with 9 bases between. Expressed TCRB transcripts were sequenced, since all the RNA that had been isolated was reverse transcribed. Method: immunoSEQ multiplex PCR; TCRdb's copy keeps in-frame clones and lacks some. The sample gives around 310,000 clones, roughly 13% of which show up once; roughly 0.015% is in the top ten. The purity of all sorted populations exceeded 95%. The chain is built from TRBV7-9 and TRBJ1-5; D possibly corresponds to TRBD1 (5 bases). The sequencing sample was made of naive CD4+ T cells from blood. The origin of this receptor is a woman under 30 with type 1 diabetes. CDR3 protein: CASSSQGGNQPQHF. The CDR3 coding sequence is TGTGCCAGCAGCTCTCAGGGTGGCAATCAGCCCCAGCATTTT.